The subject of this entry is one T cell receptor beta chain. Its antigen remains unidentified. No much larger clone exists at a distance of one base, and base qualities are not known. Genomic DNA was extracted from sorted cells for sequencing of the TCRbeta CDR3 region. TCRbeta CDR3 regions were sequenced using the immunoSEQ Assay. The immuneACCESS repertoire file appears here via TCRdb, limited to in-frame rearrangements. These files lack a portion of the clones; in checked studies, under half of the deficit traces to unresolved V genes, and the cause of the others is not known. The sample contains 69,000 or so clones, approximately 81% of them found a single time. The top ten hold 5.5% to 7% of the sample. The sample belongs to a study of OX40 agonist ivuxolimab in advanced cancers. General notes on the study: Ivuxolimab was an agonistic, fully human IgG2 monoclonal antibody directed against OX40 (CD134), a costimulatory receptor. Intravenous ivuxolimab was administered to patients every 2 weeks at six dose levels: 0.01, 0.1, 0.3, 1.5, 3 and 10 mg/kg. Of the 50 to 55 patients in dose escalation, about 20 had hepatocellular carcinoma, some 15 had melanoma, 9 had renal cell carcinoma and 9 had head and neck cancer. In the dose-escalation cohort, roughly 82% of patients were male, and the mean age was approximately 60 years with a range of roughly 23 to 90. Patients were allowed to have had prior anti-PD-1, anti-PD-L1 or anti-CTLA-4 therapy, and around 41% of the dose-escalation patients had previously received checkpoint inhibitors. Partial responses were achieved by three dose-escalation patients, of whom one had hepatocellular carcinoma and two had cutaneous melanoma. Peripheral TCRbeta sequencing was intended to test whether TCR sequence diversity was altered and clonal T-cell expansion was caused by ivuxolimab. The paper reports the monotherapy dose-escalation portion (N of about 50 patients) of the phase I ivuxolimab trial.

General conclusions and limits of the study: Low levels of normalized T-cell clonal expansion were also shown by some nonresponding patients. Antigen specificity was not determined for the clonally expanded peripheral T cells. After ivuxolimab, CD8+ T cells had more expanded clones than CD4+ T cells on average. At doses of 0.1 to 3.0 mg/kg, clonal expansion of both CD4+ and CD8+ T cells in blood was seen between baseline and week 6. In partial responders in the 0.1-3.0 mg/kg groups, normalized peripheral clonal expansion was found to be among the lowest, especially among CD8+ T cells.

Patients with a history of autoimmune disease or receiving systemic immunosuppression were excluded from the trial. Peripheral blood for TCR sequencing was drawn from every dose cohort at baseline, at cycle 4 day 1 and at cycle 7 day 1. The samples were drawn from a first-in-human, open-label, multicenter phase I dose-escalation trial of ivuxolimab. The trial enrolled adults with locally advanced or metastatic head and neck squamous cell, hepatocellular, melanoma or renal cell carcinoma. Before TCR sequencing, CD4+ and CD8+ T cells were separately sorted from peripheral blood. From the germline V gene, CDR1 is MNHNS and CDR2 is SASEGT. The CDR3 sequence holds 17 residues, the cysteine and phenylalanine included. Only CDR3 DNA remains: 51 bases, in frame from the first base. V lost 4 bases and J lost 0 bases; the stretch between them is 15 bases long.

The chain links TRBV6-1 with TRBJ2-2; the D gene is perhaps TRBD2, from 7 matching bases. This clonotype was sampled from an adult with an advanced solid tumor such as melanoma, head and neck, liver or kidney cancer. Here the sequenced sample was CD4+ or CD8+ T cells sorted from blood, taken in a trial of the OX40 agonist ivuxolimab. CDR3 protein: CASSALSGGPNTGELFF. In nucleotides, the sequence is TGTGCCAGCAGTGCTCTTTCGGGGGGCCCGAACACCGGGGAGCTGTTTTTT.